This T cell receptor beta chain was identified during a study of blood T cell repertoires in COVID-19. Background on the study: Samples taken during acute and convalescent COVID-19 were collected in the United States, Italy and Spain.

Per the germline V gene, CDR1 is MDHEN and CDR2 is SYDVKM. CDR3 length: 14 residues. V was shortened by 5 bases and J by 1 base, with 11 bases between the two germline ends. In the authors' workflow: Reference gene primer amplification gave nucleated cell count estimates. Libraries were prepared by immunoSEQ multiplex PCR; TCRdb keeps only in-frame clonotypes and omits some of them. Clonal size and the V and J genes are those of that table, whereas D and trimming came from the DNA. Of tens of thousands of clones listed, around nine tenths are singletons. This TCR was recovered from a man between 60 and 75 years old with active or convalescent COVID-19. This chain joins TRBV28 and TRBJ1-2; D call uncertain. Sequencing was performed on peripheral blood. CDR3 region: CASSARSFNYGYTF. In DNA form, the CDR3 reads TGTGCCAGCAGTGCACGCAGTTTTAACTATGGCTACACCTTC.